A selection of T cell receptor beta chains follows, all from one sample in a study of T cell changes during pregnancy in multiple sclerosis. Clones were sequenced by immunoSEQ multiplex PCR, and TCRdb holds only the in-frame ones, with some missing. The data contain about 30,000 clones, around 90% of them singletons. This specimen was peripheral blood, taken in the second trimester of pregnancy. These receptors came from a female donor in good health, enrolled as a control in a pregnancy study. The CDR3 runs from the conserved cysteine through the conserved F or W. D genes are given only for firm matches. Rows give clone size only sometimes, using once, few, many, or a class for an expanded clone.

j_gene,d_gene,v_gene,abundance,CDR3nt,CDR3aa
TRBJ1-1,NA,TRBV7-9,NA,TGTGCCAGCAGCTTACTAGTGACTGAAGCTTTCTTT,CASSLLVTEAFF
TRBJ1-1,TRBD1,TRBV5-1,NA,TGCGCCAGCAGCATGGACAGGGGAAGGGGCCTCGAAGCTTTCTTT,CASSMDRGRGLEAFF
TRBJ2-7,TRBD1,TRBV9,NA,TGTGCCAGCAGCGTAGATTACAGGGGCTACGAGCAGTACTTC,CASSVDYRGYEQYF
TRBJ2-5,TRBD2,TRBV7-2,NA,TGTGCCAGCAGCTTAGTACGTCTAGCGGGGCAAGAGACCCAGTACTTC,CASSLVRLAGQETQYF
TRBJ2-3,NA,TRBV6-4,NA,TGTGCCAGCAGTGAGAGCGTCGGGGAACCCACTGATACGCAGTATTTT,CASSESVGEPTDTQYF
TRBJ1-4,NA,TRBV7-9,once,TGTGCCAGCAGTCGACTAGAGGGGATTAATGAAAAACTGTTTTTT,CASSRLEGINEKLFF
TRBJ1-1,TRBD1,TRBV7-3,NA,TGTGCCAGCAGCTTAATTGGGACAGGGAAAACTGAAGCTTTCTTT,CASSLIGTGKTEAFF
TRBJ1-5,NA,TRBV30,NA,TGTGCCTGGAGTGAGCCCCGTAATCAGCCCCAGCATTTT,CAWSEPRNQPQHF
TRBJ1-2,TRBD1,TRBV19,NA,TGTGCCAGTAGTGGGCCGGGACAGGGTTATGGCTACACCTTC,CASSGPGQGYGYTF
TRBJ1-1,NA,TRBV4-3,NA,TGCGCCAGCAGCCAATCCCTGAGGGCGGGAGGGGACACTGAAGCTTTCTTT,CASSQSLRAGGDTEAFF
TRBJ1-1,NA,TRBV19,NA,TGTGCCAGTAATCGTGGGGGGGAGAACACTGAAGCTTTCTTT,CASNRGGENTEAFF
TRBJ2-3,TRBD1,TRBV7-9,once,TGTGCCAGCAGCATGCCAGGGGGCGAGACAGATACGCAGTATTTT,CASSMPGGETDTQYF
TRBJ2-6,TRBD1,TRBV5-1,NA,TGCGCCAGCAGCCGAGGACAGGCTAGCTATTACTCTGGGGCCAACGTCCTGACTTTC,CASSRGQASYYSGANVLTF
TRBJ2-1,TRBD1,TRBV5-5,NA,TGTGCCAGCCAAAGACAGGGGAGCTCCTACAATGAGCAGTTCTTC,CASQRQGSSYNEQFF
TRBJ1-3,NA,TRBV6-6,NA,TGTGCCAGCAGTAGAACAGCGGACCCGGGGGGAAACACCATATATTTT,CASSRTADPGGNTIYF
TRBJ1-1,TRBD1,TRBV27,NA,TGTGCCAGCAGACTACAGGGGGCGGACACTGAAGCTTTCTTT,CASRLQGADTEAFF
TRBJ1-2,TRBD1,TRBV19,NA,TGTGCCAGTAGTATAGGATGGAAACAACGGGACAGTCCCTATGGCTACACCTTC,CASSIGWKQRDSPYGYTF
TRBJ1-1,NA,TRBV27,NA,TGTGCCAGCAGTTTACTAATGGGGAGCACTGAAGCTTTCTTT,CASSLLMGSTEAFF
TRBJ2-3,NA,TRBV5-5,NA,TGTGCCAGCAGCTTGGGGTGGAGGAGGGAAGATACGCAGTATTTT,CASSLGWRREDTQYF
TRBJ1-6,NA,TRBV29-1,NA,TGCAGCGACCCCTTTGTGGCGGGTTTCGGTTCACCCCTCCACTTT,CSDPFVAGFGSPLHF
TRBJ2-1,NA,TRBV7-8,NA,TGTGCCAGCACCCCGGATAGCGGAGGGGTGTCCTACAATGAGCAGTTCTTC,CASTPDSGGVSYNEQFF
TRBJ2-7,NA,TRBV9,NA,TGTGCCAGCAGTCCCCGGCGGGGTGAATACGAGCAGTACTTC,CASSPRRGEYEQYF
TRBJ2-7,TRBD2,TRBV11-2,NA,TGTGCCAGCAGCTCGACTAGCGGGTTCTCCTACGAGCAGTACTTC,CASSSTSGFSYEQYF
TRBJ2-7,NA,TRBV19,NA,TGTGCCAGTAGTATAGATTACGGCGGTAGGGAGCAGTACTTC,CASSIDYGGREQYF
TRBJ1-6,TRBD1,TRBV27,few,TGTGCCAGCAGTTTATCGGCGTCACAGGGGAGTTCACCCCTCCACTTT,CASSLSASQGSSPLHF
TRBJ1-1,NA,TRBV25-1,NA,TGTGCCAGCAGTGAAGGGCCCAGGGTGAACACTGAAGCTTTCTTT,CASSEGPRVNTEAFF
TRBJ1-5,NA,TRBV27,NA,TGTGCCAGTGGGGGGAGCAATCAGCCCCAGCATTTT,CASGGSNQPQHF
TRBJ1-3,TRBD1,TRBV13,NA,TGTGCCAGCAGCCGGGGGACAGGGCCTACTGGAAACACCATATATTTT,CASSRGTGPTGNTIYF
TRBJ2-3,TRBD1,TRBV18,NA,TGTGCCAGCTCACCAACGACAGGGAGCCGAACAGATACGCAGTATTTT,CASSPTTGSRTDTQYF
TRBJ1-5,NA,TRBV28,NA,TGTGCCAGCAGTTTAGGACACCCCACAGACGGCAATCAGCCCCAGCATTTT,CASSLGHPTDGNQPQHF
TRBJ2-7,TRBD2,TRBV6-1,NA,TGTGCCAGCAGCCCCGGAGGGACTAGCATGGACGAGCAGTACTTC,CASSPGGTSMDEQYF
TRBJ2-6,NA,TRBV27,NA,TGTGCCAGCAGCCGGGGGGCTCTTGTGATGACTGGGGCCAACGTCCTGACTTTC,CASSRGALVMTGANVLTF
TRBJ1-3,TRBD1,TRBV7-3,NA,TGTGCCAGCAGCTTTTTACCCAGACAGGGGTCAAGCTCTGGAAACACCATATATTTT,CASSFLPRQGSSSGNTIYF
TRBJ1-2,NA,TRBV6-6,NA,TGTGCCAGCAGTTACTCGAACGCAGGGGTGGGTGGCTACACCTTC,CASSYSNAGVGGYTF
TRBJ1-5,TRBD1,TRBV4-2,few,TGTGCCAGCAGCCAAGATGGGACAGGGGGTTTGAGCAATCAGCCCCAGCATTTT,CASSQDGTGGLSNQPQHF
TRBJ2-7,TRBD1,TRBV5-1,NA,TGCGCCAGCAGCGCCGAGTGGACAGGGACCCACGAGCAGTACTTC,CASSAEWTGTHEQYF
TRBJ1-1,NA,TRBV19,NA,TGTGCCAGTATCCCCGGGGGACTGTTGGGTAGGACTGAAGCTTTCTTT,CASIPGGLLGRTEAFF
TRBJ1-2,NA,TRBV5-4,NA,TGTGCCAGCAGCTTGTCTGGACTGGTTACTGGCTACACCTTC,CASSLSGLVTGYTF
TRBJ2-1,TRBD2,TRBV13,NA,TGTGCCAGCAGCCCCCCAAGTAGCGGGAGCAATGAGCAGTTCTTC,CASSPPSSGSNEQFF
TRBJ2-2,TRBD2,TRBV7-2,NA,TGTGCCAGCAGCTTAATAAGCGGGAGAGCAACCGGGGAGCTGTTTTTT,CASSLISGRATGELFF
TRBJ2-1,TRBD1,TRBV29-1,NA,TGCAGCGTTGAACCCTATGGAACAGGGGGTTTGAATGAGCAGTTCTTC,CSVEPYGTGGLNEQFF
TRBJ2-2,NA,TRBV7-3,once,TGTGCCAGCAGACAGGACACCGGGGAGCTGTTTTTT,CASRQDTGELFF
TRBJ2-1,TRBD2,TRBV4-1,NA,TGCGCCAGCAGCCGCGGGAGCCCCTACAATGAGCAGTTCTTC,CASSRGSPYNEQFF
TRBJ2-7,TRBD1,TRBV28,NA,TGTGCCAGCTGGGGGGACAGGGGGTACGAGCAGTACTTC,CASWGDRGYEQYF
TRBJ2-2,NA,TRBV5-4,NA,TGTGCCAGCAGCTTAGGGGGGAGGGCCCCTAACACCGGGGAGCTGTTTTTT,CASSLGGRAPNTGELFF
TRBJ2-1,TRBD2,TRBV7-8,NA,TGTGCCAGCAGCGCCCGGACTAGCCAGACCTACAATGAGCAGTTCTTC,CASSARTSQTYNEQFF
TRBJ2-7,NA,TRBV25-1,NA,TGTGCCAGCAGTGGAGCTGAGCAGTACTTC,CASSGAEQYF
TRBJ2-7,TRBD1,TRBV2,NA,TGTGCCAGCAGGGAAACAGGGGGCTACGAGCAGTACTTC,CASRETGGYEQYF
TRBJ1-4,TRBD1,TRBV19,once,TGTGCCAGCGCGACAGGGGAAACTAATGAAAAACTGTTTTTT,CASATGETNEKLFF
TRBJ1-3,TRBD1,TRBV7-2,NA,TGTGCCAGCAGACGTCATTCGGGGACAGGGTTTCGCTCTGGAAACACCATATATTTT,CASRRHSGTGFRSGNTIYF
TRBJ2-7,TRBD2,TRBV6-5,NA,TGTGCCAGCAGGCCGGGAGGCATCGCCTACGAGCAGTACTTC,CASRPGGIAYEQYF
TRBJ2-7,TRBD1,TRBV5-1,NA,TGCGCCAGCAGCTCGGTTACAGGGGCCTACGAGCAGTGCTTC,CASSSVTGAYEQCF
TRBJ2-3,TRBD2,TRBV29-1,once,TGCAGCATCGGGACTAGCGGGGGGCCAGATACGCAGTATTTT,CSIGTSGGPDTQYF
TRBJ2-1,NA,TRBV19,NA,TGTGCCAGTAGTCCCTCAGGAGGGGCCTACAATGAGCAGTTCTTC,CASSPSGGAYNEQFF
TRBJ1-5,TRBD1,TRBV18,NA,TGTGCCAGCTCACCACCGGACAGGGTCAATCAGCCCCAGCATTTT,CASSPPDRVNQPQHF